The 20 T cell receptor beta chains below come from one sample, sequenced in a study of tumor-infiltrating lymphocytes in oesophageal squamous cell carcinoma (dated by TCRdb to the mid-2010s). Receptor libraries were prepared by PCR. TCRdb lists the instrument as Illumina HiSeq 2000. TCRdb reanalyzed the raw reads on its own, using fastp at Q25 for trimming and MiXCR for clone calling, and kept in-frame beta chains. One record per CDR3 amino acid sequence lists the most common genes and DNA. In this sample the table shows about 12,000 distinct CDR3 sequences, about 55% of which occur a single time. The ten largest clones represent about 34% of the sample. Material for sequencing was esophageal tumor tissue. These receptors originate from a female donor with esophageal squamous cell carcinoma.

The CDR3 loop is CSAFPDSLVETQYF. CDR3 sequence (DNA): TGCAGTGCTTTCCCGGACAGCCTTGTGGAGACCCAGTACTTC. This chain uses TRBV20-1 with TRBJ2-5; maybe TRBD1 (6 bases). Germline V gene lookup returns CDR1 DFQATT and CDR2 SNEGSKA (reference sequence). V lost 5 bases and J 5 bases, leaving 18 bases between the germline ends. The CDR3 totals 14 residues.

V and J are TRBV28 and TRBJ2-1; 8 bases agree with TRBD2. This CDR3 region has 16 residues. J gave up 0 bases and V 2 bases, and 3 bases lay outside the gene matches. Germline V gene data show CDR1 as MDHEN and CDR2 as SYDVKM. CDR3 coding DNA: TGTGCCAGCAGTTTAACGGCGGGGGGCTCCTACAATGAGCAGTTCTTC. Its protein is CASSLTAGGSYNEQFF.

The chain is built from TRBV12-3 or TRBV12-4 and TRBJ2-5; 7 positions agree with TRBD1. The end of the DNA is better explained by TRBJ2-1, so the J call may be wrong. The CDR3 totals 15 residues. The CDR3 is CASSGRTGRGNEQFF. The CDR3 DNA reads as TGTGCCAGCAGTGGCAGGACAGGCAGGGGGAATGAGCAGTTCTTC.

This clonotype showed up just a few times. The chain recombines TRBV28 with TRBJ2-1, with D possibly TRBD1 on 6 matching bases. The ends were cut back, 4 bases at V and 4 bases at J, with 8 bases in the middle. Germline CDR1 reads MDHEN; CDR2 reads SYDVKM. The CDR3 spans 13 residues. CDR3 DNA sequence: TGTGCCAGCAGTTCACAGGGTTACAATGAGCAGTTCTTC. Translating gives CASSSQGYNEQFF.

This clonotype appeared many times. V is TRBV4-2 and J is TRBJ2-7; D unclear. The CDR3 extends over 15 amino acids. Germline CDR1 reads LGHNA; CDR2 reads YNFKEQ. Trimming cost V 5 bases and J 5 bases, with 19 bases left between them. CDR3 sequence reads: CASSTPGHSVNEQYF. In nucleotides, the CDR3 is TGTGCCAGCAGCACCCCCGGGCACAGCGTCAACGAGCAGTACTTC.

This clonotype was detected ten times or more. V is TRBV7-2 and J is TRBJ2-3, with D tentatively TRBD2 (6 bases). The CDR3 spans 14 residues. Germline CDR1 and CDR2: SGHTA and FQGNSA. V lost 6 bases, J lost 0 bases, and 10 bases lay in between. Here the CDR3 reads CASSFGGSTDTQYF. In DNA form, the CDR3 reads TGTGCCAGCAGTTTCGGGGGAAGCACAGATACGCAGTATTTT.

The rearrangement links TRBV7-3 to TRBJ1-1; D gene uncertain. This CDR3 has 15 amino acids. Trimming cost V 3 bases and J 4 bases, with 15 bases left between them. Germline CDR1 SGHTA, CDR2 FQGTGA. The CDR3 DNA reads as TGTGCCAGCAGCTTCCTTTGGGTTGTTGGCACTGAAGCTTTCTTT. Translating it yields CASSFLWVVGTEAFF.

The J gene is TRBJ2-1, the V gene TRBV7-6; D is perhaps TRBD2 (6 bases). Trimming cost V 5 bases and J 3 bases, with 20 bases left between them. Germline assignment: CDR1 SGHVS and CDR2 FNYEAQ. The CDR3 runs 17 residues. The CDR3 DNA follows: TGTGCCAGCAGCCCAGAAGAGGCGCGGGATATCTACAATGAGCAGTTCTTC. Residues: CASSPEEARDIYNEQFF. The full variable domain, with the rest looked up from reference TRBV7-6 and TRBJ2-1, is GAGVSQSPRYKVTKRGQDVALRCDPISGHVSLYWYRQALGQGPEFLTYFNYEAQQDKSGLPNDRFSAERPEGSISTLTIQRTEQRDSAMYRCASSPEEARDIYNEQFFGPGTRLTVL.

For this clonotype: Lacking the conserved final phenylalanine or tryptophan, this CDR3 likely reflects a read error. Because the CDR3's place on the DNA is in doubt, the DNA is left out and the CDR3 is given as listed by TCRdb. The chain carries TRBV7-3 and TRBJ2-6; the tabulated D call, TRBD2, remains unverified against the DNA. The germline CDR1 and CDR2 sequences are SGHTA and FQGTGA. The length of the CDR3 is 8 amino acids, counting both ends. This CDR3 reads CASSPGLA.

Turning to this clonotype: This CDR3 fails to terminate in the conserved phenylalanine or tryptophan, so it likely reflects a read error. The genes are TRBV7-2 and TRBJ2-5; 13 positions match TRBD2. Germline V gives CDR1 SGHTA, CDR2 FQGNSA. The CDR3 contains 17 residues. V gave up 5 bases and J gave up 7 bases; unmatched junction bases: 13. The CDR3 region is CASSLHRTSGGTGTQYL. CDR3 bases: TGTGCCAGCAGCCTCCACAGGACTAGCGGGGGAACCGGGACCCAGTACTTA.

This clonotype was counted many times. This chain links TRBV7-3 with TRBJ2-3; D is unresolved. Trimming stripped 5 bases from V and 4 bases from J, with 10 bases between. The CDR3 totals 13 residues. Per the germline V gene, CDR1 is SGHTA and CDR2 is FQGTGA. The CDR3 reads CASSQRPSDTQYF. The CDR3 coding sequence is TGTGCCAGCAGCCAAAGACCATCAGATACGCAGTATTTT.

This clonotype was counted ten times or more. V and J are TRBV2 and TRBJ2-3, with D perhaps being TRBD1 or TRBD2 (5 bases each). This CDR3 comprises 16 residues. V was pared by 8 bases and J by 2 bases, with 20 bases between. Germline loops: CDR1 SNHLY, CDR2 FYNNEI. As DNA, the CDR3 is TGTGCCAGCTCCTCCCCCGGGGCGCCTGACACAGATACGCAGTATTTT. This translates into CASSSPGAPDTDTQYF.

The chain uses TRBV4-1 and TRBJ2-7; D might be TRBD1 (5 bases). From germline, CDR1 is MGHRA and CDR2 YSYEKL. V was shortened by 4 bases and J by 3 bases, with 22 bases between the two germline ends. This CDR3 is 17 amino acids long. The CDR3 loop reads CASSPRVPLSLIYEQYF. The CDR3 bases are TGCGCCAGCAGCCCCAGGGTTCCACTCTCCCTTATCTACGAGCAGTACTTC.

This clonotype was counted a few times. The chain carries TRBV19 and TRBJ1-1; D call uncertain. V was shortened by 3 bases and J by 2 bases, with 10 bases between the two germline ends. The CDR3 is made up of 14 amino acids. Germline V gene data show CDR1 as LNHDA and CDR2 as SQIVND (reference sequence). CDR3 bases: TGTGCCAGTAGTATGGGCAGGACCAACACTGAAGCTTTCTTT. The encoded protein is CASSMGRTNTEAFF.

In the case of this clonotype: Since the CDR3 does not end with the conserved phenylalanine or tryptophan, this likely comes from a read error. It is unclear where the CDR3 begins or ends on the DNA, so no DNA is shown, and the CDR3 is as TCRdb lists it. CDR3 sequence: CASSLTGLA. J is TRBJ2-7 and V is TRBV11-3; the listed D gene, TRBD2, was not tested against the DNA. The CDR3 length is 9 residues, termini included. In germline, CDR1 is SGHNT, CDR2 YENEEA.

This clonotype came up once. This chain links TRBV12-3 or TRBV12-4 with TRBJ2-6; TRBD1 might be the D (6 bases). The J call is doubtful: the DNA matches TRBJ2-5 better. The CDR3 runs to 15 residues. The CDR3 loop reads CASSLSGDRQETQYF. The CDR3 nucleotides read TGTGCCAGCAGCCTTTCAGGGGATAGGCAAGAGACCCAGTACTTC.

A few counts support this clonotype. The chain uses TRBV9 and TRBJ2-7, with TRBD2 identical over 7 bases. Matching the DNA end better, TRBJ2-1 makes the J call doubtful. This CDR3 is built from 15 residues. CDR1 and CDR2 from the germline V gene are SGDLS and YYNGEE. The CDR3 DNA sequence: TGTGCCAGCAGCGTAGTCTGCTGCGGGGGATATGAGCAGTTCTTC. This codes for CASSVVCCGGYEQFF.

V and J are TRBV7-9 and TRBJ2-3; D gene ambiguous. V lost 7 bases to trimming and J lost 2 bases, with 13 bases between them. Germline V gene data show CDR1 as SEHNR and CDR2 as FQNEAQ (reference sequence). The CDR3 is 14 residues long. CDR3 nucleotides: TGTGCCAGCAACCTACAGACCACCACAGATACGCAGTATTTT. As protein: CASNLQTTTDTQYF.

This clonotype has just one count. The rearrangement uses TRBV28 and TRBJ2-5, with 7 bases fitting TRBD2. The junction had 7 bases not matched to a gene; V was cut back by 6 bases and J by 0 bases. CDR3 length equals 15 residues. The germline V gene encodes CDR1 MDHEN and CDR2 SYDVKM. CDR3 region: CASSPGTTHQETQYF. In nucleotides, the CDR3 is TGTGCCAGCAGCCCCGGGACTACCCACCAAGAGACCCAGTACTTC.

As for this clonotype: Mismatch with germline at one junction end may stem from a read error. CDR3 DNA: TGTGCCAGCAGCCATACCCGGGACAGGGACTTC. Protein: CASSHTRDRDF. The chain couples TRBV7-8 to TRBJ2-5; 9 bases agree with TRBD1. Per the germline V gene, CDR1 is SGHVS and CDR2 is FQNEAQ. This CDR3 is built from 11 residues. Drawing the rest from reference TRBV7-8 and TRBJ2-5, the complete variable domain is GAGVSQSPRYKVAKRGQDVALRCDPISGHVSLFWYQQALGQGPEFLTYFQNEAQLDKSGLPSDRFFAERPEGSVSTLKIQRTQQEDSAVYLCASSHTRDRDFGPGTRLLVL.